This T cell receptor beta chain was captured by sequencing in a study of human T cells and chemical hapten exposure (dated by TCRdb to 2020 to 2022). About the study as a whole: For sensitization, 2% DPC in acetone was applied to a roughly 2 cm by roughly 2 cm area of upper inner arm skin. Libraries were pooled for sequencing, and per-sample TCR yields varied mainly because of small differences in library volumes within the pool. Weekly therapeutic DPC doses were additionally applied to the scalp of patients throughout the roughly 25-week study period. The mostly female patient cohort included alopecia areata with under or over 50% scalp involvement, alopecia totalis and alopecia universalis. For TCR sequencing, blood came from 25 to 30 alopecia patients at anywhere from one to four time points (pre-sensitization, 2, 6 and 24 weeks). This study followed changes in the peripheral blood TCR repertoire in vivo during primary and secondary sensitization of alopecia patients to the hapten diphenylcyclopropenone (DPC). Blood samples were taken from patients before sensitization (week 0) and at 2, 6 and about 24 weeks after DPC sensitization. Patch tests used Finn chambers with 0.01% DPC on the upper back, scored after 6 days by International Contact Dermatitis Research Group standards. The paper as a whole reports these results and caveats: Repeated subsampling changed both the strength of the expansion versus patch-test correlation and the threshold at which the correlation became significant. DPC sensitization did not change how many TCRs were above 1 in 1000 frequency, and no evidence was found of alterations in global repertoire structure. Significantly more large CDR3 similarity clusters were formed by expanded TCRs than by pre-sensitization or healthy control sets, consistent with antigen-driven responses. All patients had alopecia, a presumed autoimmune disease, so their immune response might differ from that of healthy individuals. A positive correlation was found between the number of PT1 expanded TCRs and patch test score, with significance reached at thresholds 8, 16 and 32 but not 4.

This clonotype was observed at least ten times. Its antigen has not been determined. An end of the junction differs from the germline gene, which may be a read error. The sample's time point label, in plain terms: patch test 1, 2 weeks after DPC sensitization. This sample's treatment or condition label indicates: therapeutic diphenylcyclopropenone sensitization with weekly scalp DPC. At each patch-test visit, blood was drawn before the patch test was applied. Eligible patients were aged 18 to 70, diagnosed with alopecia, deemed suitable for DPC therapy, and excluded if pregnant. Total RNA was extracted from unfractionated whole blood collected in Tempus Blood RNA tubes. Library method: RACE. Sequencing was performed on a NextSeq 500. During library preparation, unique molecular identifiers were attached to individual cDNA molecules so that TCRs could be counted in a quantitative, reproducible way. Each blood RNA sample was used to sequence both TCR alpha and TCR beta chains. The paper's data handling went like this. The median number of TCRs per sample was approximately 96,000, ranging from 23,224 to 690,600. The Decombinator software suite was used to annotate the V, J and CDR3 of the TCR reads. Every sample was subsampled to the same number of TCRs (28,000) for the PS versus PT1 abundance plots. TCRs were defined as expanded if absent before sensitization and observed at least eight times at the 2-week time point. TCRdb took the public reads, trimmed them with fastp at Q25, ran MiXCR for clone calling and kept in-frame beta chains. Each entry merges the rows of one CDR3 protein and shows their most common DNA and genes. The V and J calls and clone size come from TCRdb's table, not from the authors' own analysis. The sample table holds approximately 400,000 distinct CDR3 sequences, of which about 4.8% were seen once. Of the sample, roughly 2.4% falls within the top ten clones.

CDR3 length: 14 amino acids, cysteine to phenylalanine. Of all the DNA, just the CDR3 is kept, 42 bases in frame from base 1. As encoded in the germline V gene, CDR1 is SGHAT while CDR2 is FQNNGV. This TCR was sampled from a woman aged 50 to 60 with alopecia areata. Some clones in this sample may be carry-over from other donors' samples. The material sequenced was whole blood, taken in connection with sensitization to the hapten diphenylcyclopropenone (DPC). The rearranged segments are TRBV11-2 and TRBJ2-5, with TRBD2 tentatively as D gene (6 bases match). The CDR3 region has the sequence CASSWDSDGETRYF. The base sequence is TGTGCCAGCAGCTGGGACTCCGATGGAGAGACCCGGTACTTC. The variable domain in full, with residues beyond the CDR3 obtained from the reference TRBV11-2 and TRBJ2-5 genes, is EAGVAQSPRYKIIEKRQSVAFWCNPISGHATLYWYQQILGQGPKLLIQFQNNGVVDDSQLPKDRFSAERLKGVDSTLKIQPAKLEDSAVYLCASSWDSDGETRYFGPGTRLLVL.